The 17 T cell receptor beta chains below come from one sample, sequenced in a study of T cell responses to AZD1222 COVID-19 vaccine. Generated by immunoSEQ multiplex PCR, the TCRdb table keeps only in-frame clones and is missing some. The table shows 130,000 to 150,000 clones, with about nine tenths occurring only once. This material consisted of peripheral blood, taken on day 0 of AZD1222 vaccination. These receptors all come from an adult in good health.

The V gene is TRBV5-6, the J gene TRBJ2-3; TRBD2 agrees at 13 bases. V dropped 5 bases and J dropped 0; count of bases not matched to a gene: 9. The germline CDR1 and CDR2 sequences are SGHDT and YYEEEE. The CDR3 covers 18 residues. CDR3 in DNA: TGTGCCAGCAGTCGGACCGGGACTAGCGGGACCAGCACAGATACGCAGTATTTT. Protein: CASSRTGTSGTSTDTQYF.

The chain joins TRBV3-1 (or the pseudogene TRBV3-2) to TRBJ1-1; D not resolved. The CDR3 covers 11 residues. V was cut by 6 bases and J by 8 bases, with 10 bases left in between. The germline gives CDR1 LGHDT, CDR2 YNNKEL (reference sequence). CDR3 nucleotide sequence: TGTGCCAGCAGTAGGAACAGAGAAGCTTTCTTT. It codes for CASSRNREAFF.

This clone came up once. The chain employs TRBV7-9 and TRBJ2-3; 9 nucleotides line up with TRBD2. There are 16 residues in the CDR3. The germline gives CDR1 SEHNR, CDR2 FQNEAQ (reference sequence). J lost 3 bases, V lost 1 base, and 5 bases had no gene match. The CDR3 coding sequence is TGTGCCAGCAGCTTAGGTGGTAGCGGGGGTACAGATACGCAGTATTTT. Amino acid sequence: CASSLGGSGGTDTQYF.

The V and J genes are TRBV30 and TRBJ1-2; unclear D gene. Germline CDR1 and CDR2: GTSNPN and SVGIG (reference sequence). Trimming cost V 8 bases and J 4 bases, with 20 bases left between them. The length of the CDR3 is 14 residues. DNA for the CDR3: TGTGCCAGAAGTTGGGCTGGTGACATCTATGGCTACACCTTC. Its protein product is CARSWAGDIYGYTF. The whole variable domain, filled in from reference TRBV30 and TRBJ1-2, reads SQTIHQWPATLVQPVGSPLSLECTVEGTSNPNLYWYRQAAGRGLQLLFYSVGIGQISSEVPQNLSASRPQDRQFILSSKKLLLSDSGFYLCARSWAGDIYGYTFGSGTRLTVV.

In DNA, the CDR3 is TGTGCCAGCAGAAAAGGGGGATTTCTAGACGAGCAGTACTTC. This translates into CASRKGGFLDEQYF. The chain uses TRBV27 and TRBJ2-7, with TRBD1 as a possible D gene (6 bases). This CDR3 is built from 14 residues. The V and J ends lost 6 bases and 5 bases respectively, with 17 bases between them. Germline V lookup: CDR1 MNHEY, CDR2 SMNVEV (reference sequence).

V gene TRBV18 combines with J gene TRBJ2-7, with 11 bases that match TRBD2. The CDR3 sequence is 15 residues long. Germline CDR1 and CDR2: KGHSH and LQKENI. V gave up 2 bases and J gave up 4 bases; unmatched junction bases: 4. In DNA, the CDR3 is TGTGCCAGCTCACCAACCGGGACTAGCGGTTACGAGCAGTACTTC. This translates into CASSPTGTSGYEQYF.

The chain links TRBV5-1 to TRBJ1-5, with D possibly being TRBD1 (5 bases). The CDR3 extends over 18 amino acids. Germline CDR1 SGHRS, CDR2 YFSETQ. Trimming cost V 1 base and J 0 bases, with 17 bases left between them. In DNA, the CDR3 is TGCGCCAGCAGCTTGAAGGCAGGGTGGGGTGATAGCAATCAGCCCCAGCATTTT. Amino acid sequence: CASSLKAGWGDSNQPQHF.

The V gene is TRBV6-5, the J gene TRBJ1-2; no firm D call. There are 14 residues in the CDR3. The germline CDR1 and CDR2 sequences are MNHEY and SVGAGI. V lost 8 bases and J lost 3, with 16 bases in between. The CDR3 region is CASGTQDWDYGYTF. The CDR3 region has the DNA TGTGCCAGCGGCACTCAGGATTGGGACTATGGCTACACCTTC.

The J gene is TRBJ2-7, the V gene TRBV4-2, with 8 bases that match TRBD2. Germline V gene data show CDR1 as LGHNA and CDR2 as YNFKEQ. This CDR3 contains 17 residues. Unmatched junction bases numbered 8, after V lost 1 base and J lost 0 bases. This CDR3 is CASSQGRLSGVSYEQYF. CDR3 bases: TGTGCCAGCAGCCAAGGAAGGCTTAGCGGGGTCTCCTACGAGCAGTACTTC.

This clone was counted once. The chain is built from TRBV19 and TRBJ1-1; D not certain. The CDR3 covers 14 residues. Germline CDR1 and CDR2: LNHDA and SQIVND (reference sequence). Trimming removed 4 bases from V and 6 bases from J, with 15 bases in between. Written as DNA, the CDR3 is TGTGCCAGTAGTAAAAGTGGAGTCCGGTCTGAAGCTTTCTTT. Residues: CASSKSGVRSEAFF.

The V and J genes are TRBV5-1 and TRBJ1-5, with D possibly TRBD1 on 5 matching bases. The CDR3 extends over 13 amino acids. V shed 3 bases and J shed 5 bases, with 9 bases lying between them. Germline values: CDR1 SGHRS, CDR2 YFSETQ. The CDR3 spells CASSSQGDQPQHF. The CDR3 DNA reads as TGCGCCAGCAGCTCGCAGGGAGATCAGCCCCAGCATTTT.

The CDR3 DNA follows: TGTGCCTGGAGCAGCACAGGCCAGCCCCAGCATTTT. Translation gives CAWSSTGQPQHF. This chain connects TRBV30 to TRBJ1-5; a possible D gene is TRBD1 (5 bases). With 3 bases removed from V and 7 bases from J, the gap between germline ends came to 10 bases. The CDR3 is 12 residues long. CDR1 is GTSNPN, CDR2 SVGIG, per germline (reference sequence).

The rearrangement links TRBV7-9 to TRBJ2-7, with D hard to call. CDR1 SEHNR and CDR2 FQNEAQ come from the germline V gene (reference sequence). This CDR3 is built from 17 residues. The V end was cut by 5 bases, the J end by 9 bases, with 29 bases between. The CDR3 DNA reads TGTGCCAGCAGCCATGACGACCGACGGATGACGCTACACGGGCAGTACTTC. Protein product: CASSHDDRRMTLHGQYF.

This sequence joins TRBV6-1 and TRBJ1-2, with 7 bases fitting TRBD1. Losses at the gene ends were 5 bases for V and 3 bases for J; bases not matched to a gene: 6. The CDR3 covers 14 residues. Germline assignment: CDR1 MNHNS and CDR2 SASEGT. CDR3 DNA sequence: TGTGCCAGCAGTTGGGTACAGGGGTACTATGGCTACACCTTC. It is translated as CASSWVQGYYGYTF.

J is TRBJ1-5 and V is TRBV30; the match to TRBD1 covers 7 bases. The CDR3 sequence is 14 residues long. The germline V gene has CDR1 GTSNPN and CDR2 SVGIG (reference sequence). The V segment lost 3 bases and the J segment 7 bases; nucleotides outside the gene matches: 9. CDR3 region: CAWSAGTDYQPQHF. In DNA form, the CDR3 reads TGTGCCTGGAGCGCTGGGACAGATTACCAGCCCCAGCATTTT. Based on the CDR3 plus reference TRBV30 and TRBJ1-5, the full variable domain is SQTIHQWPATLVQPVGSPLSLECTVEGTSNPNLYWYRQAAGRGLQLLFYSVGIGQISSEVPQNLSASRPQDRQFILSSKKLLLSDSGFYLCAWSAGTDYQPQHFGDGTRLSIL.

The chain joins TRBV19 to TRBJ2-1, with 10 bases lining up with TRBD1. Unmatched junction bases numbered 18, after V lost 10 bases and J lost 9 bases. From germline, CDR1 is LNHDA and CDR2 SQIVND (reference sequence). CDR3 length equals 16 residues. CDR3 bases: TGTGCCACCTCCGTCCCGAGGACAGGGGGGTCGGTTGAGCAGTTCTTC. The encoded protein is CATSVPRTGGSVEQFF.

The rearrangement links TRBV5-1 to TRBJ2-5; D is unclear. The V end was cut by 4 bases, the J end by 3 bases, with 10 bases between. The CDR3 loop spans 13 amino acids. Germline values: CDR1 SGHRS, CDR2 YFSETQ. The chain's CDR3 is CASSLGSEETQYF. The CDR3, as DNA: TGCGCCAGCAGCCTGGGATCAGAAGAGACCCAGTACTTC.